This TCR beta chain appears in the sequencing data of a study of Ad26.COV2.S vaccination and SARS-CoV-2 variants (dated by TCRdb to about 2021). Regarding the complete study: Vaccine-arm donors came from COV1001, a multicentre, randomized, double-blind, placebo-controlled phase I-IIa trial of Ad26.COV2.S in healthy adults. Dosing of Ad26.COV2.S was intramuscular, at either 5x10^10 or 1x10^11 viral particles, delivered as one shot or as two shots spaced 56 days apart. The specificity and breadth of SARS-CoV-2-reactive T cell receptors after Ad26.COV2.S vaccination were assessed by TCRbeta repertoire sequencing. The TCR-sequenced set comprised around 30 samples: approximately 20 Ad26.COV2.S vaccine recipients, 5 placebo recipients and 8 SARS-CoV-2 convalescent individuals. Trial participants were randomized into five groups of five: low-dose or high-dose Ad26.COV2.S given once or twice, or placebo on both occasions. Blinding of investigators to trial group allocation was maintained during experiments and outcome assessment.

The junction shows trimming of 2 bases on V and 3 bases on J, plus 5 bases between the germline ends. As encoded in the germline V gene (reference sequence), CDR1 is MNHNY while CDR2 is SVGAGI. Taken from cysteine to phenylalanine, the CDR3 has 13 residues. Of all the DNA, just the CDR3 is kept, 39 bases in frame from base 1. The meaning of the sample's treatment or condition label: about 20 received Ad26.COV2.S at low or high dose, single or two shots; about five received placebo; per-sample allocation not given. For vaccine and placebo recipients, repertoires were sequenced using samples collected on day 63 after the first injection. Between 29 July and 7 August 2020, Cohort 1b enrolled 25 adults aged 18-55 years at one site in Boston, USA. Ad26.COV2.S was a replication-incompetent adenovirus type 26 vector expressing a prefusion-stabilized SARS-CoV-2 spike protein from the original Wuhan strain.

TCRbeta CDR3 regions were sequenced with the immunoSEQ Assay. After extraction, genomic DNA underwent amplification by bias-controlled multiplex PCR, followed by high-throughput sequencing. Regarding the original processing steps: To quantify the absolute abundance of every unique TCRbeta CDR3 region, sequences were collapsed and filtered. T cell fraction was estimated by normalization of TCRbeta template counts to usable DNA, with usable DNA being measured through amplification of reference genes present in all nucleated cells. Repertoire TCRs were annotated as SARS-CoV-2-specific when V gene, CDR3 amino acid sequence and J gene were exactly matched to a known reactive TCR set. The reference SARS-CoV-2 TCR set was derived from MIRA and filtered for enrichment in COVID-19-positive ImmuneCODE repertoires, a step that removed public or cross-reactive TCRs. Using the MIRA antigens, annotated TCRs were further analysed by specific ORF or by position within an ORF. Depth was the summed frequency of annotated unique rearrangements, while breadth was defined as annotated unique rearrangements over total unique productive rearrangements. Group comparisons of TCR breadth used two-sided Wilcoxon rank-sum tests. TCRdb retrieved this table from immuneACCESS and kept in-frame rearrangements only. Not all clones are present; in checked studies, unresolved V genes account for under half, and no reason is known for the remainder. V, J and clone size reflect that table, while D and trimming were determined from the DNA. The table for this sample lists approximately 480,000 clones; about 83% of them were counted only once. The top ten constitute more than 10% of the sample.

The investigation overall reported the following: The study lacked the statistical power to compare responses across vaccine doses or regimens. Compared with placebo recipients, Ad26.COV2.S recipients showed higher spike-specific TCR breadth (P = 0.0014). Substantial breadth of spike-specific CD8+ and CD4+ T cell responses was reported after vaccination. Vaccine and placebo recipients had similar non-spike TCR breadth, a finding consistent with the vaccine containing only spike. The authors noted that the TCR breadth and depth analyses may have underestimated total T cell responses.

This clone was detected only a few times. Its antigen specificity is not known. One base away there is no much larger clone; base qualities are not given. The source was peripheral blood, collected in a trial of Ad26.COV2.S vaccine versus placebo. The chain joins TRBV6-6 to TRBJ1-5, with the identity of the D gene unclear. The receptor was isolated from a person aged 18-65 years who received the Ad26.COV2.S COVID-19 vaccine or a placebo. The sequenced DNA is TGTGCCAGCAGTTACAGCGCCAATCAGCCCCAGCATTTT. It is translated as CASSYSANQPQHF.